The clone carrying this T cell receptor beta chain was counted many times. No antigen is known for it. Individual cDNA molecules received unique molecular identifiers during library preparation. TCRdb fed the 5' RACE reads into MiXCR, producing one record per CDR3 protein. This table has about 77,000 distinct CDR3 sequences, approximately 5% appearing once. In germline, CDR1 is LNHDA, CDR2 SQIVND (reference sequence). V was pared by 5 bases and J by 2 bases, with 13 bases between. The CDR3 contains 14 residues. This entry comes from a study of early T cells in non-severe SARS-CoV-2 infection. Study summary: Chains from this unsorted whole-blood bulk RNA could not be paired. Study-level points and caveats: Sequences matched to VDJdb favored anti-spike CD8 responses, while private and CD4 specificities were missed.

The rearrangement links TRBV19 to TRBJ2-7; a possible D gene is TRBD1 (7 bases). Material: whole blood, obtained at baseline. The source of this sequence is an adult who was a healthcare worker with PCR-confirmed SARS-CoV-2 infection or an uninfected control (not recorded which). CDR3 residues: CASSGGTATYEQYF. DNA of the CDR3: TGTGCCAGTAGTGGGGGGACAGCGACCTACGAGCAGTACTTC.